The source of this T cell receptor (beta chain) is a study of blood T cell repertoires in COVID-19. The assay was immunoSEQ multiplex PCR, and TCRdb's table has in-frame clones only and misses some. There are 200,000 or so clones in the sample; 80% to 85% occur only once, and roughly 3% lies in the top ten. Germline CDR1 SGDLS, CDR2 YYNGEE. V dropped 2 bases and J dropped 0 bases, with 12 bases sitting between them. This CDR3 region has 16 residues. The sequence was collected from a woman under 40 who had recovered from COVID-19. The material sequenced was peripheral blood. The rearrangement links TRBV9 to TRBJ2-1; D is unclear. The CDR3: CASSVGLEPSYNEQFF. In DNA, the CDR3 is TGTGCCAGCAGCGTGGGCTTAGAACCCTCCTACAATGAGCAGTTCTTC.